These 10 T cell receptor beta chains originate from one sample sequenced in a study of blood T cell repertoires in COVID-19 (dated by TCRdb to about 2020). The method was the immunoSEQ multiplex PCR assay. TCRdb carries this immuneACCESS record with in-frame sequences only. Its versions omit some clonotypes, under half of them owing to an unresolved V gene in the studies checked, with the rest unexplained. Across this sample there are 300,000 to 450,000 clones, with around 87% seen only once. About 2.3% of the sample goes to the ten largest clones. Sequencing was performed on peripheral blood. The origin of the receptors is a woman aged 60-75 years with COVID-19, enrolled during active disease.

This clone was recorded only once. The gene calls are TRBV5-4 and TRBJ2-3; 10 nucleotides agree with TRBD2. The CDR3 length is 16 residues. Germline CDR1 SGHNT, CDR2 YYREEE (reference sequence). With 4 bases clipped from V and 0 bases from J, the junction kept 5 bases outside the gene matches. CDR3 sequence (DNA): TGTGCCAGCAGCGTTACTAGCGGGGTTAGCACAGATACGCAGTATTTT. Its translation: CASSVTSGVSTDTQYF. The whole variable domain, remainder taken from reference TRBV5-4 and TRBJ2-3, is ETGVTQSPTHLIKTRGQQVTLRCSSQSGHNTVSWYQQALGQGPQFIFQYYREEENGRGNFPPRFSGLQFPNYSSELNVNALELDDSALYLCASSVTSGVSTDTQYFGPGTRLTVL.

The chain combines TRBV5-1 with TRBJ1-2; 7 nucleotides line up with TRBD1. Trimming at V came to 1 base and at J to 6 bases, leaving 6 bases not matched to a gene. Germline V CDR1 and CDR2: SGHRS, YFSETQ. CDR3 length: 14 residues. CDR3 coding DNA: TGCGCCAGCAGCTTGTGGCAGGGGGACAATGGCTACACCTTC. Translation gives CASSLWQGDNGYTF.

DNA of the CDR3: TGCGCCAGCAGCCGGCAGGGGGCTGAAGAGCAGTTCTTC. Amino acids: CASSRQGAEEQFF. The V gene is TRBV5-1, the J gene TRBJ2-1, with 8 positions matching TRBD1. J was trimmed by 10 bases and V by 4 bases; bases with no gene match: 7. The CDR3 is made up of 13 amino acids. Looked up from germline, CDR1 is SGHRS and CDR2 is YFSETQ. Drawing the rest from reference TRBV5-1 and TRBJ2-1, the complete variable domain is KAGVTQTPRYLIKTRGQQVTLSCSPISGHRSVSWYQQTPGQGLQFLFEYFSETQRNKGNFPGRFSGRQFSNSRSEMNVSTLELGDSALYLCASSRQGAEEQFFGPGTRLTVL.

This clone was seen a single time. The rearrangement uses TRBV19 and TRBJ2-4, with 11 positions matching TRBD2. Germline V lookup: CDR1 LNHDA, CDR2 SQIVND (reference sequence). CDR3 length: 15 residues. After removal of 7 bases from V and 3 bases from J, the junction contained 5 bases not matched to a gene. The CDR3 sequence is CASNPLAGGKNIQYF. Written as DNA, the CDR3 is TGTGCCAGTAATCCCCTAGCGGGGGGCAAAAACATTCAGTACTTC.

The chain links TRBV5-1 to TRBJ2-2; perhaps TRBD1 as D (5 bases). The CDR3 contains 15 residues. Trimming took off 0 bases at V and 3 bases at J, with 9 bases between the two ends. From germline, CDR1 is SGHRS and CDR2 YFSETQ. Here the CDR3 DNA reads TGCGCCAGCAGCTTGGATGGGGCTTACACCGGGGAGCTGTTTTTT. Encoded protein: CASSLDGAYTGELFF.

The V call is TRBV15, the J call TRBJ1-1; 8 bases are a match to TRBD1. Germline loops: CDR1 LNHNV, CDR2 YYDKDF (reference sequence). This CDR3 is 14 amino acids long. J lost 4 bases, V lost 5 bases, and 6 bases had no gene match. Here the CDR3 reads CATSSGQVGTEAFF. The CDR3 bases are TGTGCCACCAGCTCGGGACAGGTAGGCACTGAAGCTTTCTTT. The full variable domain, rest sourced from reference TRBV15 and TRBJ1-1, is DAMVIQNPRYQVTQFGKPVTLSCSQTLNHNVMYWYQQKSSQAPKLLFHYYDKDFNNEADTPDNFQSRRPNTSFCFLDIRSPGLGDTAMYLCATSSGQVGTEAFFGQGTRLTVV.

The chain recombines TRBV2 with TRBJ2-3, with D possibly TRBD2 on 6 matching bases. Trimming cost V 6 bases and J 0 bases, with 13 bases left between them. Germline V lookup: CDR1 SNHLY, CDR2 FYNNEI. This CDR3 is built from 15 residues. CDR3 amino acids: CASRGDWPSTDTQYF. The CDR3 DNA follows: TGTGCCAGCAGGGGGGACTGGCCTAGCACAGATACGCAGTATTTT.

This chain connects TRBV7-9 to TRBJ1-1, with a weak D call TRBD1 (5 bases). The CDR3 is made up of 17 amino acids. Per the germline V gene, CDR1 is SEHNR and CDR2 is FQNEAQ (reference sequence). V lost 1 base to trimming and J lost 5 bases, with 20 bases between them. In DNA form, the CDR3 reads TGTGCCAGCAGCTTAGGGGGCCTTTATTTGCGGGGGACTGAAGCTTTCTTT. It translates to CASSLGGLYLRGTEAFF.

The chain has TRBV5-6 and TRBJ1-2, with TRBD1 identical over 10 bases. Germline V gene sequence: CDR1 SGHDT, CDR2 YYEEEE. V shed 0 bases, J shed 1 base, and the junction held 6 bases outside the gene matches. The CDR3 covers 17 residues. CDR3 DNA: TGTGCCAGCAGCTTGGTCGGACAGGGGGAAGATAACTATGGCTACACCTTC. Translation: CASSLVGQGEDNYGYTF.

The V gene is TRBV28, the J gene TRBJ2-1; TRBD2 agrees at 11 bases. CDR1 MDHEN and CDR2 SYDVKM come from the germline V gene. The V segment lost 5 bases and the J segment 6 bases; nucleotides outside the gene matches: 3. CDR3 length: 14 amino acids. CDR3 protein: CASSQGLAGNEQFF. The CDR3 DNA follows: TGTGCCAGCAGTCAAGGACTAGCGGGCAATGAGCAGTTCTTC.